Listed below are T cell receptor beta chains from one sample, sequenced in a study of blood T cell repertoires in COVID-19. Some clones are missing from TCRdb's copy, which holds only in-frame ones; the method was immunoSEQ multiplex PCR. The profile shows some 270,000 clones, about 89% of them singletons. Sequenced: peripheral blood. These receptors were collected from a man aged 25-45 years with acute or convalescent COVID-19. The CDR3 runs from the conserved cysteine through the conserved F or W. A D gene is named only where the DNA matches it firmly. Where a row states a size, it is once, few, many or the class of an expanded clone; other rows omit it.

abundance: -
j_gene: TRBJ1-3
v_gene: TRBV19
d_gene: -
CDR3aa: CASTSDGGTIYF
CDR3nt: TGTGCCAGTACCTCGGACGGGGGCACCATATATTTT

abundance: -
j_gene: TRBJ2-5
v_gene: TRBV11-2
d_gene: -
CDR3aa: CASSLVGSAQGKTQYF
CDR3nt: TGTGCCAGCAGCTTAGTGGGGTCCGCACAGGGTAAGACCCAGTACTTC

abundance: once
j_gene: TRBJ1-2
v_gene: TRBV6-5
d_gene: -
CDR3aa: CASSRDSHYGYTF
CDR3nt: TGTGCCAGCAGTCGAGACAGCCACTATGGCTACACCTTC

abundance: -
j_gene: TRBJ1-1
v_gene: TRBV3-1/TRBV3-2
d_gene: TRBD1
CDR3aa: CASSQSYRGRTEAFF
CDR3nt: TGTGCCAGCAGCCAATCTTACAGGGGGCGGACTGAAGCTTTCTTT

abundance: -
j_gene: TRBJ1-5
v_gene: TRBV11-2
d_gene: -
CDR3aa: CASSLGGRWDQPQHF
CDR3nt: TGTGCCAGCAGCTTAGGGGGCAGGTGGGATCAGCCCCAGCATTTT

abundance: -
j_gene: TRBJ1-1
v_gene: TRBV19
d_gene: TRBD1
CDR3aa: CASSPQGVTEAFF
CDR3nt: TGTGCCAGTAGTCCTCAGGGGGTGACTGAAGCTTTCTTT

abundance: -
j_gene: TRBJ1-1
v_gene: TRBV28
d_gene: -
CDR3aa: CASKGQLTEAFF
CDR3nt: TGTGCCAGCAAGGGGCAGTTGACTGAAGCTTTCTTT

abundance: -
j_gene: TRBJ1-4
v_gene: TRBV15
d_gene: -
CDR3aa: CATSRDVSDSEKLFF
CDR3nt: TGTGCCACCAGCAGAGATGTGTCCGACAGCGAAAAACTGTTTTTT

abundance: -
j_gene: TRBJ2-2
v_gene: TRBV18
d_gene: TRBD2
CDR3aa: CASKDSGTNTGELFF
CDR3nt: TGTGCCAGCAAAGATAGCGGGACTAACACCGGGGAGCTGTTTTTT

abundance: -
j_gene: TRBJ2-3
v_gene: TRBV28
d_gene: -
CDR3aa: CASSLDQWASTDTQYF
CDR3nt: TGTGCCAGCAGTTTAGATCAGTGGGCGAGCACAGATACGCAGTATTTT

abundance: -
j_gene: TRBJ1-1
v_gene: TRBV10-2
d_gene: -
CDR3aa: CASLGGTEAFF
CDR3nt: TGCGCCAGCCTCGGGGGTACTGAAGCTTTCTTT

abundance: -
j_gene: TRBJ1-5
v_gene: TRBV12-3/TRBV12-4
d_gene: -
CDR3aa: CASSSRGEQPQHF
CDR3nt: TGTGCCAGCAGTTCCCGGGGAGAGCAGCCCCAGCATTTT

abundance: -
j_gene: TRBJ2-7
v_gene: TRBV6-1
d_gene: TRBD1
CDR3aa: CASSDGTGGEQYF
CDR3nt: TGTGCCAGCAGTGATGGGACAGGGGGCGAGCAGTACTTC

abundance: -
j_gene: TRBJ2-5
v_gene: TRBV29-1
d_gene: TRBD2
CDR3aa: CSGCSGTSVETQYF
CDR3nt: TGCAGCGGATGTTCCGGGACTAGCGTAGAGACCCAGTACTTC

abundance: -
j_gene: TRBJ2-1
v_gene: TRBV5-4
d_gene: -
CDR3aa: CASSHTTKKPFNEQFF
CDR3nt: TGTGCCAGCAGCCATACGACAAAAAAGCCCTTCAATGAGCAGTTCTTC

abundance: -
j_gene: TRBJ2-6
v_gene: TRBV19
d_gene: -
CDR3aa: CASSPPLDGANVLTF
CDR3nt: TGTGCCAGTAGTCCCCCCCTAGATGGGGCCAACGTCCTGACTTTC

abundance: -
j_gene: TRBJ1-2
v_gene: TRBV7-9
d_gene: -
CDR3aa: CASSLERQSGNYGYTF
CDR3nt: TGTGCCAGCAGCTTAGAAAGACAGAGTGGAAACTATGGCTACACCTTC

abundance: once
j_gene: TRBJ2-7
v_gene: TRBV10-1
d_gene: -
CDR3aa: CASSESRGTYEQYF
CDR3nt: TGCGCCAGCAGTGAGTCAAGGGGTACCTACGAGCAGTACTTC

abundance: -
j_gene: TRBJ2-2
v_gene: TRBV5-1
d_gene: -
CDR3aa: CASSFTENTGELFF
CDR3nt: TGCGCCAGCAGCTTTACAGAGAACACCGGGGAGCTGTTTTTT

abundance: -
j_gene: TRBJ1-2
v_gene: TRBV5-4
d_gene: -
CDR3aa: CASSLVRGATYGYTF
CDR3nt: TGTGCCAGCAGCTTGGTCAGGGGCGCAACCTATGGCTACACCTTC

abundance: -
j_gene: TRBJ2-1
v_gene: TRBV3-1/TRBV3-2
d_gene: -
CDR3aa: CASSQGPLNEQFF
CDR3nt: TGTGCCAGCAGCCAAGGCCCCCTAAATGAGCAGTTCTTC

abundance: -
j_gene: TRBJ1-2
v_gene: TRBV6-5
d_gene: -
CDR3aa: CASRAGSYGYTF
CDR3nt: TGTGCCAGCAGGGCAGGGTCTTATGGCTACACCTTC

abundance: -
j_gene: TRBJ2-3
v_gene: TRBV5-1
d_gene: TRBD2
CDR3aa: CASSLEAGGLGTDTQYF
CDR3nt: TGCGCCAGCAGCTTGGAGGCGGGGGGGCTGGGCACAGATACGCAGTATTTT

abundance: -
j_gene: TRBJ2-5
v_gene: TRBV24-1
d_gene: -
CDR3aa: CATSAPGGTQYF
CDR3nt: TGTGCCACCAGTGCTCCGGGTGGGACCCAGTACTTC

abundance: -
j_gene: TRBJ2-6
v_gene: TRBV9
d_gene: TRBD1
CDR3aa: CASSPNRGRGANVLTF
CDR3nt: TGTGCCAGCAGCCCTAACAGGGGGCGGGGGGCCAACGTCCTGACTTTC

abundance: once
j_gene: TRBJ2-7
v_gene: TRBV5-1
d_gene: -
CDR3aa: CASSLTGWYEQYF
CDR3nt: TGCGCCAGCAGCTTAACAGGGTGGTACGAGCAGTACTTC

abundance: -
j_gene: TRBJ1-2
v_gene: TRBV9
d_gene: -
CDR3aa: CASSPDQGWGGYTF
CDR3nt: TGTGCCAGCAGCCCCGACCAGGGCTGGGGTGGCTACACCTTC

abundance: -
j_gene: TRBJ2-1
v_gene: TRBV6-5
d_gene: TRBD2
CDR3aa: CASSYHSGSSYNEQFF
CDR3nt: TGTGCCAGCAGTTACCATAGCGGGAGCTCCTACAATGAGCAGTTCTTC

abundance: -
j_gene: TRBJ2-3
v_gene: TRBV7-3
d_gene: -
CDR3aa: CASSRTSSSGDTQYF
CDR3nt: TGTGCCAGCAGCCGGACTTCCTCAAGTGGAGATACGCAGTATTTT

abundance: once
j_gene: TRBJ2-2
v_gene: TRBV28
d_gene: TRBD2
CDR3aa: CASSPNILAGGTTGELFF
CDR3nt: TGTGCCAGCAGTCCCAATATACTAGCGGGAGGGACCACCGGGGAGCTGTTTTTT

abundance: -
j_gene: TRBJ2-2
v_gene: TRBV4-1
d_gene: -
CDR3aa: CASSQVWWGPSPGELFF
CDR3nt: TGCGCCAGCAGCCAAGTATGGTGGGGGCCTTCCCCCGGGGAGCTGTTTTTT

abundance: -
j_gene: TRBJ2-2
v_gene: TRBV5-1
d_gene: -
CDR3aa: CASSPSSGYTGELFF
CDR3nt: TGCGCCAGCAGCCCGAGCTCAGGGTATACCGGGGAGCTGTTTTTT

abundance: -
j_gene: TRBJ2-2
v_gene: TRBV29-1
d_gene: TRBD2
CDR3aa: CSVVILAGPNTGELFF
CDR3nt: TGCAGCGTTGTGATATTAGCGGGTCCGAACACCGGGGAGCTGTTTTTT

abundance: -
j_gene: TRBJ2-7
v_gene: TRBV6-5
d_gene: TRBD2
CDR3aa: CASTQPGTSGTEQYF
CDR3nt: TGTGCCAGCACCCAACCCGGGACTAGCGGGACCGAGCAGTACTTC

abundance: -
j_gene: TRBJ1-2
v_gene: TRBV19
d_gene: -
CDR3aa: CASNLPRDINYGYTF
CDR3nt: TGTGCCAGTAACTTGCCTCGGGACATAAACTATGGCTACACCTTC

abundance: -
j_gene: TRBJ1-5
v_gene: TRBV28
d_gene: -
CDR3aa: CASSTAARGYNQPQHF
CDR3nt: TGTGCCAGCAGTACCGCGGCCAGGGGCTACAATCAGCCCCAGCATTTT

abundance: -
j_gene: TRBJ2-7
v_gene: TRBV7-9
d_gene: -
CDR3aa: CASSPGTAREQYF
CDR3nt: TGTGCCAGCAGCCCAGGGACTGCCCGGGAGCAGTACTTC

abundance: -
j_gene: TRBJ2-7
v_gene: TRBV7-2
d_gene: -
CDR3aa: CASSLVLARNYEQYF
CDR3nt: TGTGCCAGCAGCTTGGTTCTAGCTAGAAACTACGAGCAGTACTTC

abundance: once
j_gene: TRBJ1-1
v_gene: TRBV7-9
d_gene: -
CDR3aa: CASSLRGEDTEAFF
CDR3nt: TGTGCCAGCAGTCTCAGGGGTGAGGACACTGAAGCTTTCTTT

abundance: once
j_gene: TRBJ2-4
v_gene: TRBV6-4
d_gene: -
CDR3aa: CASKAVVGKNIQYF
CDR3nt: TGTGCCAGCAAGGCGGTGGTCGGCAAAAACATTCAGTACTTC

abundance: -
j_gene: TRBJ1-1
v_gene: TRBV7-3
d_gene: -
CDR3aa: CASSSQGNTEAFF
CDR3nt: TGTGCCAGCAGCTCCCAGGGAAACACTGAAGCTTTCTTT

abundance: -
j_gene: TRBJ1-3
v_gene: TRBV27
d_gene: TRBD1
CDR3aa: CASSRQGESLGTGNTIYF
CDR3nt: TGTGCCAGCAGCAGACAGGGGGAAAGCCTGGGGACTGGAAACACCATATATTTT

abundance: once
j_gene: TRBJ1-6
v_gene: TRBV14
d_gene: -
CDR3aa: CASSQGGLDNSPLHF
CDR3nt: TGTGCCAGCAGCCAAGGGGGCCTGGATAATTCACCCCTCCACTTT

abundance: -
j_gene: TRBJ1-2
v_gene: TRBV6-6
d_gene: TRBD1
CDR3aa: CASSYGTDNYGYTF
CDR3nt: TGTGCCAGCAGTTACGGGACAGATAACTATGGCTACACCTTC

abundance: -
j_gene: TRBJ1-6
v_gene: TRBV3-1/TRBV3-2
d_gene: -
CDR3aa: CASSQDLRDSPLHF
CDR3nt: TGTGCCAGCAGCCAAGATCTTCGAGATTCACCCCTCCACTTT

abundance: -
j_gene: TRBJ1-1
v_gene: TRBV10-1
d_gene: -
CDR3aa: CASSQSDSLAEAFF
CDR3nt: TGCGCCAGCAGCCAGAGCGACAGCCTAGCTGAAGCTTTCTTT